Listed below are T cell receptor beta chains from one sample, sequenced in a study of blood T cell repertoires in COVID-19. The method was immunoSEQ multiplex PCR; TCRdb's version includes in-frame clones alone and lacks a portion of them. The table shows about 210,000 clones, with under 90% occurring only once. The sample comprised peripheral blood. These receptors all come from a woman of 80 years or more with COVID-19, enrolled during active disease. Each CDR3 is given with its conserved first and last residue. Fields, in order: J gene, D gene, clone size, V gene, CDR3 DNA, CDR3 protein. D genes are given only for firm matches. Clone size is stated in some rows and not others, as once, few, many or a class when expanded.

j_call: TRBJ2-5; d_call: TRBD1; clone_size: -; v_call: TRBV25-1; cdr3_nt: TGTGCCAGCAGTGAGACAGGGGATCGAAAGACCCAGTACTTC; cdr3_aa: CASSETGDRKTQYF
j_call: TRBJ2-6; d_call: -; clone_size: -; v_call: TRBV5-1; cdr3_nt: TGCGCCAGCACTTCTCAGGGTTCTGGGGCCAACGTCCTGACTTTC; cdr3_aa: CASTSQGSGANVLTF
j_call: TRBJ2-5; d_call: TRBD2; clone_size: once; v_call: TRBV4-3; cdr3_nt: TGCGCCAGCAGCCAGGGACTAGCAGGAGAGACCCAGTACTTC; cdr3_aa: CASSQGLAGETQYF
j_call: TRBJ1-6; d_call: TRBD1; clone_size: -; v_call: TRBV18; cdr3_nt: TGTGCCAGCTCACTTGGGACAGGGGATAATTCACCCCTCCACTTT; cdr3_aa: CASSLGTGDNSPLHF
j_call: TRBJ2-7; d_call: -; clone_size: once; v_call: TRBV2; cdr3_nt: TGTGCCAGCAGTCCCACAGGGTCCAGGGGCTACGAGCAGTACTTC; cdr3_aa: CASSPTGSRGYEQYF
j_call: TRBJ2-5; d_call: TRBD2; clone_size: -; v_call: TRBV5-4; cdr3_nt: TGTGCCAGCAGCCCGGGACTAGCGGGGGGTAAAGAGACCCAGTACTTC; cdr3_aa: CASSPGLAGGKETQYF
j_call: TRBJ1-3; d_call: -; clone_size: -; v_call: TRBV5-6; cdr3_nt: TGTGCCAGCCCTCGGGGATCTGGAAACACCATATATTTT; cdr3_aa: CASPRGSGNTIYF
j_call: TRBJ1-5; d_call: -; clone_size: -; v_call: TRBV6-6; cdr3_nt: TGTGCCAGCACCTCACAGGCCGGTCGAGGCCAGCCCCAGCATTTT; cdr3_aa: CASTSQAGRGQPQHF
j_call: TRBJ1-5; d_call: -; clone_size: -; v_call: TRBV30; cdr3_nt: TGTGCCTGGAGGGGGCTGGGTCAAAATCAGCCCCAGCATTTT; cdr3_aa: CAWRGLGQNQPQHF
j_call: TRBJ2-1; d_call: TRBD1; clone_size: -; v_call: TRBV7-9; cdr3_nt: TGTGCCAGCAGCTTAGGAAGGACAGGTTACAATGAGCAGTTCTTC; cdr3_aa: CASSLGRTGYNEQFF
j_call: TRBJ2-7; d_call: -; clone_size: -; v_call: TRBV20-1; cdr3_nt: TGCAGTGCTAGTCGTGTTGACGAGCAGTACTTC; cdr3_aa: CSASRVDEQYF
j_call: TRBJ1-1; d_call: TRBD1; clone_size: once; v_call: TRBV2; cdr3_nt: TGTGCCAGCGACAGGGAAACTGAAGCTTTCTTT; cdr3_aa: CASDRETEAFF
j_call: TRBJ1-5; d_call: -; clone_size: -; v_call: TRBV6-5; cdr3_nt: TGTGCCAGCAGTCCGGGCGGAGGCTCCAATCAGCCCCAGCATTTT; cdr3_aa: CASSPGGGSNQPQHF
j_call: TRBJ1-2; d_call: TRBD1; clone_size: -; v_call: TRBV6-2/TRBV6-3; cdr3_nt: TGTGCCAGCAGTGACGGGACAGGGCGCTCCGGTTTAGAGGGCTACACCTTC; cdr3_aa: CASSDGTGRSGLEGYTF
j_call: TRBJ2-5; d_call: -; clone_size: -; v_call: TRBV7-9; cdr3_nt: TGTGCCAGCAGCTTAAATCTAGCCCCTTACCAAGAGACCCAGTACTTC; cdr3_aa: CASSLNLAPYQETQYF
j_call: TRBJ2-6; d_call: -; clone_size: -; v_call: TRBV19; cdr3_nt: TGTGCCAGTAGTATATCCAGTTACCTCTCTGGGGCCAACGTCCTGACTTTC; cdr3_aa: CASSISSYLSGANVLTF
j_call: TRBJ1-4; d_call: -; clone_size: few; v_call: TRBV28; cdr3_nt: TGTGCCAGCAGTCCGGGGAACGATAATGAAAAACTGTTTTTT; cdr3_aa: CASSPGNDNEKLFF
j_call: TRBJ2-5; d_call: -; clone_size: -; v_call: TRBV11-1; cdr3_nt: TGTGCCAGCAGCTTAGCAGGGGTCGGGGAGACCCAGTACTTC; cdr3_aa: CASSLAGVGETQYF
j_call: TRBJ1-1; d_call: -; clone_size: -; v_call: TRBV30; cdr3_nt: TGTGCCTGGGTATCCACCCTCAGGGGTAAGGGTCTAAGGGCTGAAGCTTTCTTT; cdr3_aa: CAWVSTLRGKGLRAEAFF
j_call: TRBJ2-3; d_call: -; clone_size: -; v_call: TRBV2; cdr3_nt: TGTGCCAGCAGTGAAGGGCTCGGGGGAGTGCAGTATTTT; cdr3_aa: CASSEGLGGVQYF
j_call: TRBJ1-5; d_call: -; clone_size: once; v_call: TRBV24-1; cdr3_nt: TGTGCCACCAGTGACCGAGACGGGTATAGCAATCAGCCCCAGCATTTT; cdr3_aa: CATSDRDGYSNQPQHF
j_call: TRBJ1-1; d_call: -; clone_size: few; v_call: TRBV9; cdr3_nt: TGTGCCAGCAGCGTAGACTCCCGGGGAGGGGGTGAAGCTTTCTTT; cdr3_aa: CASSVDSRGGGEAFF
j_call: TRBJ2-1; d_call: -; clone_size: -; v_call: TRBV11-2; cdr3_nt: TGTGCCAGCAGCTTAGACTTCAGGGAGCAGTTCTTC; cdr3_aa: CASSLDFREQFF
j_call: TRBJ2-2; d_call: -; clone_size: -; v_call: TRBV24-1; cdr3_nt: TGTGCCACCAGTGATCCCGACGGAGCGAACACCGGGGAGCTGTTTTTT; cdr3_aa: CATSDPDGANTGELFF
j_call: TRBJ1-2; d_call: -; clone_size: -; v_call: TRBV3-1/TRBV3-2; cdr3_nt: TGTGCCAGCAGCCAAGTCGATGGCTACACCTTC; cdr3_aa: CASSQVDGYTF
j_call: TRBJ1-1; d_call: -; clone_size: -; v_call: TRBV28; cdr3_nt: TGTGCCAGCAGCCCCGGAGGGCGGGCCACTGAAGCTTTCTTT; cdr3_aa: CASSPGGRATEAFF
j_call: TRBJ2-5; d_call: -; clone_size: -; v_call: TRBV4-2; cdr3_nt: TGTGCCAGCAGCCAAGGGCGGCAAGAGACCCAGTACTTC; cdr3_aa: CASSQGRQETQYF
j_call: TRBJ1-5; d_call: TRBD1; clone_size: once; v_call: TRBV19; cdr3_nt: TGTGCCAGTAAAAGGGGACAGGGGTTGCATCAGCCCCAGCATTTT; cdr3_aa: CASKRGQGLHQPQHF
j_call: TRBJ1-2; d_call: -; clone_size: -; v_call: TRBV5-1; cdr3_nt: TGCGCCAGCAGCTTAGAGTCTTCGGACTATGGCTACACCTTC; cdr3_aa: CASSLESSDYGYTF
j_call: TRBJ1-1; d_call: -; clone_size: -; v_call: TRBV19; cdr3_nt: TGTGCCAGTAGGCAGGGGCTAGCCGAAGCTTTCTTT; cdr3_aa: CASRQGLAEAFF
j_call: TRBJ2-2; d_call: TRBD2; clone_size: -; v_call: TRBV6-2/TRBV6-3; cdr3_nt: TGTGCCAGCAGCATGACTAGCGGGCTTTACACCGGGGAGCTGTTTTTT; cdr3_aa: CASSMTSGLYTGELFF
j_call: TRBJ2-4; d_call: TRBD1; clone_size: -; v_call: TRBV7-6; cdr3_nt: TGTGCCAGCAGCCTAGAGGGGACAGGAGCCAAAAACATTCAGTACTTC; cdr3_aa: CASSLEGTGAKNIQYF
j_call: TRBJ2-7; d_call: TRBD1; clone_size: once; v_call: TRBV5-1; cdr3_nt: TGCGCCAGCGCCTACCAGGGACAGGGGAACGAGCAGTACTTC; cdr3_aa: CASAYQGQGNEQYF
j_call: TRBJ1-4; d_call: -; clone_size: -; v_call: TRBV28; cdr3_nt: TGTGCCAGTCGGGAGGTGGGTGAAGGTGAAAAACTGTTTTTT; cdr3_aa: CASREVGEGEKLFF
j_call: TRBJ1-5; d_call: TRBD1; clone_size: once; v_call: TRBV7-2; cdr3_nt: TGTGCCAGCAGCCCCGACAGGGATCAGCCCCAGCATTTT; cdr3_aa: CASSPDRDQPQHF
j_call: TRBJ1-2; d_call: TRBD1; clone_size: -; v_call: TRBV2; cdr3_nt: TGTGCCAGCACTCAGGACAGGGGCGGCTACACCTTC; cdr3_aa: CASTQDRGGYTF
j_call: TRBJ2-5; d_call: TRBD2; clone_size: -; v_call: TRBV7-3; cdr3_nt: TGTGCCAGCAGCCCAACGGGACTAGCGGGCAAAGAGACCCAGTACTTC; cdr3_aa: CASSPTGLAGKETQYF
j_call: TRBJ1-2; d_call: TRBD1; clone_size: -; v_call: TRBV15; cdr3_nt: TGTGCCACCAGCAGAGATCGGGACAGGGGGGTGGGGGGCTACACCTTC; cdr3_aa: CATSRDRDRGVGGYTF
j_call: TRBJ1-2; d_call: -; clone_size: -; v_call: TRBV19; cdr3_nt: TGTGCCAGTTCAGTGAACGGAGCTAACTATGGCTACACCTTC; cdr3_aa: CASSVNGANYGYTF
j_call: TRBJ1-6; d_call: -; clone_size: once; v_call: TRBV2; cdr3_nt: TGTGCCAGCAGTGACGGGAATTCACCCCTCCACTTT; cdr3_aa: CASSDGNSPLHF
j_call: TRBJ2-2; d_call: -; clone_size: -; v_call: TRBV4-2; cdr3_nt: TGTGCCAGCAGCCAAGCAGGCGGGGGCGGGACCGGGGAGCTGTTTTTT; cdr3_aa: CASSQAGGGGTGELFF
j_call: TRBJ2-2; d_call: TRBD1; clone_size: -; v_call: TRBV7-3; cdr3_nt: TGTGCCGTTGGACAGGGTCCCACCGGGGAGCTGTTTTTT; cdr3_aa: CAVGQGPTGELFF
j_call: TRBJ2-1; d_call: TRBD1; clone_size: few; v_call: TRBV5-1; cdr3_nt: TGCGCCAGCAGCAACCGGGACAGGGCGTACAATGAGCAGTTCTTC; cdr3_aa: CASSNRDRAYNEQFF
j_call: TRBJ2-4; d_call: -; clone_size: few; v_call: TRBV28; cdr3_nt: TGTGCCAGTCTGGACAGTCAGAAAAACATTCAGTACTTC; cdr3_aa: CASLDSQKNIQYF
j_call: TRBJ2-3; d_call: TRBD2; clone_size: -; v_call: TRBV28; cdr3_nt: TGTGCCAGCAGTTTAAAGAGCGGGGGGACCCCAGATACGCAGTATTTT; cdr3_aa: CASSLKSGGTPDTQYF
j_call: TRBJ1-5; d_call: -; clone_size: -; v_call: TRBV6-5; cdr3_nt: TGTGCCAGCAATTCAAGGACTCTCGGGGATCAGCCCCAGCATTTT; cdr3_aa: CASNSRTLGDQPQHF
j_call: TRBJ1-2; d_call: -; clone_size: once; v_call: TRBV11-2; cdr3_nt: TGTGCCAGCAGCCCGAGGTCCGGTACCGACTATGGCTACACCTTC; cdr3_aa: CASSPRSGTDYGYTF
j_call: TRBJ1-5; d_call: TRBD1; clone_size: -; v_call: TRBV11-2; cdr3_nt: TGTGCCAGCAGCGCCGGGACAGGACTCAATCAGCCCCAGCATTTT; cdr3_aa: CASSAGTGLNQPQHF
j_call: TRBJ2-7; d_call: TRBD1; clone_size: -; v_call: TRBV27; cdr3_nt: TGTGCCAGCAGTTTAGGCGCAGGGGGCCCCTACGAGCAGTACTTC; cdr3_aa: CASSLGAGGPYEQYF
j_call: TRBJ2-5; d_call: -; clone_size: -; v_call: TRBV10-2; cdr3_nt: TGCGCCAGCAGTGGAACTAGCCGGGTAGAGACCCAGTACTTC; cdr3_aa: CASSGTSRVETQYF
j_call: TRBJ2-7; d_call: -; clone_size: -; v_call: TRBV2; cdr3_nt: TGTGCCAGCTCGAGCTCCTACGAGCAGTACTTC; cdr3_aa: CASSSSYEQYF
j_call: TRBJ1-2; d_call: -; clone_size: -; v_call: TRBV2; cdr3_nt: TGTGCCAGCAGTGAGTCAGATAAGTTTCGCGGCTACACCTTC; cdr3_aa: CASSESDKFRGYTF
j_call: TRBJ2-7; d_call: TRBD1; clone_size: -; v_call: TRBV7-2; cdr3_nt: TGTGCCAGCAACCAGGACAGGGGCTCCTACGAGCAGTACTTC; cdr3_aa: CASNQDRGSYEQYF
j_call: TRBJ1-1; d_call: TRBD1; clone_size: once; v_call: TRBV9; cdr3_nt: TGTGCCAGCAGCGCGACAGGGTACACTGAAGCTTTCTTT; cdr3_aa: CASSATGYTEAFF
j_call: TRBJ1-5; d_call: -; clone_size: -; v_call: TRBV28; cdr3_nt: TGTGCCAGCAGTTCCCCTCGCGGGCGCATTCAGCCCCAGCATTTT; cdr3_aa: CASSSPRGRIQPQHF